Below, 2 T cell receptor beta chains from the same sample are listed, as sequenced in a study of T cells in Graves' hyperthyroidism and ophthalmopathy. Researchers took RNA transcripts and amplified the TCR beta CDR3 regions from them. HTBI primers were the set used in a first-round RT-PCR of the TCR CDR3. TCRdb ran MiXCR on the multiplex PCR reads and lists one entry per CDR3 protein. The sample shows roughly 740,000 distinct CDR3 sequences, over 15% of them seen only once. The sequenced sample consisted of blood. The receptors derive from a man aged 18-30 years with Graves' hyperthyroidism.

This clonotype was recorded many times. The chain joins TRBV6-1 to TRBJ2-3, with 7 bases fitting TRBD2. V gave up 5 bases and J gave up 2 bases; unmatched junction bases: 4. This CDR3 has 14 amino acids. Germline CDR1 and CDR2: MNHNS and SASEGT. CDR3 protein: CASSLGTNTDTQYF. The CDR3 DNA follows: TGTGCCAGCAGTCTCGGGACTAACACAGATACGCAGTATTTT.

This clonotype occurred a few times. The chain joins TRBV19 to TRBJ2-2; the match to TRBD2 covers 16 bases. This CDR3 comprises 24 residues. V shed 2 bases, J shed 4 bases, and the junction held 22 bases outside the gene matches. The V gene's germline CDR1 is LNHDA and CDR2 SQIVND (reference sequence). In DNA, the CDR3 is TGTGCCAGTAGTATAAACTCCAGGGGGCCGATGGGACTAGCGGGAGGGCATGGCACCGGGGAGCTGTTTTTT. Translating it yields CASSINSRGPMGLAGGHGTGELFF.